Sequencing of this T cell receptor (beta chain) was carried out in a study of T cells after yellow fever vaccination. The CDR3 runs 15 residues. Germline V CDR1 and CDR2: KGHSH, LQKENI. V was cut by 6 bases and J by 0 bases, with 9 bases left in between. MiXCR was run by TCRdb on the 5' RACE reads, yielding one entry per CDR3 protein. The sample lists just under 600,000 distinct CDR3 sequences, approximately 12% occurring once. The sequenced sample was PBMCs, obtained on the day of the yellow fever booster vaccination. The genes are TRBV18 and TRBJ2-6, with unresolved D. The sequence came from a man aged 25-45 years who received the YFV17D yellow fever vaccine. For the CDR3, the DNA is TGTGCCAGCTCTACCCCCAGCTCTGGGGCCAACGTCCTGACTTTC. This codes for CASSTPSSGANVLTF. The variable domain in full, with the rest retrieved from reference TRBV18 and TRBJ2-6, is NAGVMQNPRHLVRRRGQEARLRCSPMKGHSHVYWYRQLPEEGLKFMVYLQKENIIDESGMPKERFSAEFPKEGPSILRIQQVVRGDSAAYFCASSTPSSGANVLTFGAGSRLTVL.